This T cell receptor (beta chain) was recovered during a study of human T cells and chemical hapten exposure. Noted time point: healthy volunteer bleed at 6 weeks. Before extraction, the whole blood was not fractionated, and total RNA was taken from it. This clonotype was counted at least ten times. Library construction involved attaching unique molecular identifiers to individual cDNA molecules, which allowed quantitative, reproducible TCR counting. TCRdb redid the calling of the RACE reads with MiXCR, one entry per CDR3 protein. The data contain some 65,000 distinct CDR3 sequences, about 6.5% of them seen just once; the ten biggest clones take up 3% to 4%. Germline assignment: CDR1 MDHEN and CDR2 SYDVKM. This CDR3 has 13 amino acids. With 1 base removed from V and 7 bases from J, the gap between germline ends came to 11 bases.

The sequencing input was whole blood. The TCR comes from a female donor in good health. Some clones in this sample may be carry-over from other donors' samples. This chain connects TRBV28 to TRBJ2-7; D possibly corresponds to TRBD1 (6 bases). This CDR3 reads CASSLLGTTEQYF. In DNA form, the CDR3 reads TGTGCCAGCAGTTTATTAGGGACAACAGAGCAGTACTTC.